The 30 T cell receptor beta chains listed next were all sequenced from one sample in a study of type 1 regulatory T cells. Using its own MiXCR run on the reads, TCRdb lists one record per CDR3 protein. The table lists approximately 100,000 distinct CDR3 sequences, around 30% of them singletons. Source material: CD4+ T cells, either the whole sample or a sorted fraction (not recorded which). The receptor set was obtained from a human donor in good health.

V is TRBV12-3 or TRBV12-4 and J is TRBJ1-1; TRBD1 agrees at 8 bases. Trimming cost V 9 bases and J 4 bases; bases outside gene matches: 13. There are 15 residues in the CDR3. CDR3 nucleotide sequence: TGTGCCAGTTCGCTCTGGACAGGGCCAGGCACTGAAGCTTTCTTT. Protein product: CASSLWTGPGTEAFF.

This chain uses TRBV7-8 with TRBJ1-6; 8 bases map to TRBD1. The CDR3 has 16 amino acids. Germline V gene sequence: CDR1 SGHVS, CDR2 FQNEAQ. J gave up 10 bases and V 4 bases, and 12 bases lay outside the gene matches. CDR3 in amino acids: CASSSRGAGGESPLHF. The CDR3 DNA sequence: TGTGCCAGCAGCTCTCGGGGCGCAGGGGGCGAATCACCCCTCCACTTT. The full variable domain, completed using reference TRBV7-8 and TRBJ1-6, is GAGVSQSPRYKVAKRGQDVALRCDPISGHVSLFWYQQALGQGPEFLTYFQNEAQLDKSGLPSDRFFAERPEGSVSTLKIQRTQQEDSAVYLCASSSRGAGGESPLHFGNGTRLTVT.

Notes on this clonotype: This could be a read error, since a much larger clone is one nucleotide away. The chain links TRBV20-1 to TRBJ2-1, with 10 nucleotides matching TRBD2. This CDR3 has 14 residues. Germline V lookup: CDR1 DFQATT, CDR2 SNEGSKA (reference sequence). V lost 6 bases, J lost 5 bases, and 7 bases stayed unmatched. The CDR3 sequence: CSAHGLAVDNEQFF. The CDR3 DNA reads TGCAGTGCGCATGGACTAGCGGTAGACAATGAGCAGTTCTTC.

By proportion, this clonotype is medium-sized (0.01 to 0.1%). This chain connects TRBV5-5 to TRBJ2-3; 12 positions match TRBD2. Germline V gives CDR1 SGHKS, CDR2 YYEKEE (reference sequence). J gave up 4 bases and V 0 bases, and 6 bases lay outside the gene matches. The CDR3 has 17 residues. The CDR3 region has the DNA TGTGCCAGCAGCTTGGGGCGGACTAGCGGGACGGCAGATACGCAGTATTTT. As protein: CASSLGRTSGTADTQYF.

This clonotype turned up a few times. This chain links TRBV4-3 with TRBJ2-2; tentatively, D is TRBD1 (6 bases). Per the germline V gene, CDR1 is LGHNA and CDR2 is YSLEER. There are 15 residues in the CDR3. V was clipped by 0 bases and J by 8 bases, with 13 bases between them. CDR3 DNA: TGCGCCAGCAGCCAAGATCCACAGGGTGAGGGGGAGCTGTTTTTT. Encoded protein: CASSQDPQGEGELFF.

Turning to this clonotype: At one end the junction does not follow the germline gene, possibly because of a read error. This sequence joins TRBV7-3 and TRBJ2-2; D may be TRBD1 (5 bases). The CDR3 is 15 amino acids. Germline V gene lookup returns CDR1 SGHTA and CDR2 FQGTGA. This chain's CDR3 is CASSLSPGNAGELFF. CDR3 in DNA: TGTGCCAGCAGCTTAAGCCCAGGGAACGCCGGGGAGCTGTTTTTT.

V and J are TRBV28 and TRBJ2-3; D may match TRBD1 or TRBD2 (5 bases each). The V and J ends lost 7 bases and 2 bases respectively, with 13 bases between them. CDR3 length: 14 residues. Germline CDR1 and CDR2: MDHEN and SYDVKM. CDR3: CASTRDDPTDTQYF. In nucleotides, the CDR3 is TGTGCCAGCACCCGGGACGACCCCACAGATACGCAGTATTTT.

This clonotype was counted ten times or more. The J gene is TRBJ2-1, the V gene TRBV29-1; possibly TRBD2 for D (6 bases). Germline values: CDR1 SQVTM, CDR2 ANQGSEA. Trimming stripped 6 bases from V and 4 bases from J, with 13 bases between. This CDR3 spans 13 amino acids. CDR3 sequence reads: CSVGGSDYNEQFF. In DNA form, the CDR3 reads TGCAGCGTAGGAGGGAGCGATTACAATGAGCAGTTCTTC.

The chain employs TRBV12-3 or TRBV12-4 and TRBJ2-3, with D uncertain. This CDR3 has 11 residues. Trimming removed 7 bases from V and 5 bases from J, with 7 bases in between. The CDR3 protein is CASKARDTQYF. CDR3 in DNA: TGTGCCAGCAAGGCTCGAGATACGCAGTATTTT.

The rearrangement uses TRBV19 and TRBJ2-5; 8 nucleotides match TRBD2. The length of the CDR3 is 17 residues. Losses at the gene ends were 5 bases for V and 1 base for J; bases not matched to a gene: 12. Germline V gene lookup returns CDR1 LNHDA and CDR2 SQIVND (reference sequence). CDR3 nucleotides: TGTGCCAGTAGTGGAGAGGGGCTAGCGGGCACCCAAGAGACCCAGTACTTC. Protein product: CASSGEGLAGTQETQYF.

The chain couples TRBV12-3 or TRBV12-4 to TRBJ2-5; D may be TRBD1 or TRBD2 (6 bases each). This CDR3 spans 14 amino acids. Trimming removed 3 bases from V and 5 bases from J, with 13 bases in between. CDR3: CASSFRGAEETQYF. DNA of the CDR3: TGTGCCAGCAGTTTTAGGGGGGCTGAGGAGACCCAGTACTTC.

CDR3 coding DNA: TGCAGCGTTGTTCAGGGTGGCAATCAGCCCCAGCATTTT. The encoded protein is CSVVQGGNQPQHF. The gene calls are TRBV29-1 and TRBJ1-5; D might be TRBD1 (5 bases). V was clipped by 4 bases and J by 2 bases, with 9 bases between them. CDR1 is SQVTM and CDR2 is ANQGSEA in the germline V gene. CDR3 length: 13 residues.

This clonotype was seen only a few times. The rearrangement joins TRBV20-1 to TRBJ2-5; 9 bases are shared with TRBD2. Per the germline V gene, CDR1 is DFQATT and CDR2 is SNEGSKA (reference sequence). V lost 6 bases to trimming and J lost 7 bases; unmatched junction nucleotides: 9. The CDR3 extends over 13 amino acids. The CDR3 spells CSAQREAIGTQYF. Written as DNA, the CDR3 is TGCAGTGCCCAGCGGGAGGCCATAGGGACCCAGTACTTC.

CDR3 protein: CSATSGASGRAAGNEQFF. CDR3 in DNA: TGCAGTGCCACAAGTGGGGCTAGCGGGAGGGCAGCCGGGAATGAGCAGTTCTTC. The V call is TRBV20-1, the J call TRBJ2-1; 12 bases align to TRBD2. Germline V gene sequence: CDR1 DFQATT, CDR2 SNEGSKA (reference sequence). The CDR3 consists of 18 residues. Germline trimming cut 6 bases from V and 7 bases from J; bases unmatched to any gene: 19.

This clonotype has only a few counts. The genes are TRBV7-2 and TRBJ2-3, with no clear D. This CDR3 is built from 14 residues. Per germline, CDR1 SGHTA and CDR2 FQGNSA. V lost 8 bases and J lost 0, with 12 bases in between. The CDR3 nucleotides are TGTGCCAGCTTGCAGACTTATAGCACAGATACGCAGTATTTT. It codes for CASLQTYSTDTQYF.

The chain links TRBV18 to TRBJ2-3, with TRBD1 as a possible D gene (5 bases). The CDR3 is 14 residues long. V dropped 3 bases and J dropped 0 bases, with 7 bases sitting between them. Germline V lookup: CDR1 KGHSH, CDR2 LQKENI. The CDR3 sequence: CASSPDMSTDTQYF. The CDR3, as DNA: TGTGCCAGCTCACCGGACATGAGCACAGATACGCAGTATTTT.

This clonotype occurred a few times. V and J are TRBV7-8 and TRBJ2-2; TRBD1 or TRBD2 may be the D gene (5 bases each). Germline loops: CDR1 SGHVS, CDR2 FQNEAQ. This CDR3 has 15 residues. V dropped 5 bases and J dropped 3 bases, with 13 bases sitting between them. CDR3 DNA: TGTGCCAGCAGCACCCGGGGCAGGGACACCGGGGAGCTGTTTTTT. It specifies CASSTRGRDTGELFF.

This clonotype was observed a handful of times. This sequence joins TRBV20-1 and TRBJ2-5, with D perhaps matching TRBD1 (7 bases). Germline V CDR1 and CDR2: DFQATT, SNEGSKA (reference sequence). V dropped 4 bases and J dropped 5 bases, with 17 bases sitting between them. This CDR3 region has 14 residues. CDR3 nucleotide sequence: TGCAGTGCTATTTCCCCGTCAGGGGGGGAGACCCAGTACTTC. This encodes CSAISPSGGETQYF.

This sequence joins TRBV5-5 and TRBJ2-2; D uncertain. Trimming took off 7 bases at V and 2 bases at J, with 18 bases between the two ends. This CDR3 region has 16 residues. Germline lookup yields CDR1 SGHKS and CDR2 YYEKEE (reference sequence). CDR3 amino acids: CASEFPEQHNTGELFF. CDR3 DNA sequence: TGTGCCAGCGAATTCCCGGAACAGCATAACACCGGGGAGCTGTTTTTT.

The chain carries TRBV9 and TRBJ2-1; TRBD2 matches 11 bases. CDR1 and CDR2 from the germline V gene are SGDLS and YYNGEE. J gave up 8 bases and V 0 bases, and 16 bases lay outside the gene matches. This CDR3 is built from 19 residues. In nucleotides, the CDR3 is TGTGCCAGCAGCGTAGAAGAGAGAGGGCTAGCGGGAGGAAGGGATGAGCAGTTCTTC. It translates to CASSVEERGLAGGRDEQFF.

The chain recombines TRBV18 with TRBJ2-3; D not certain. This CDR3 is built from 12 residues. Trimming pared 5 bases from V and 0 bases from J, leaving 3 bases between. In germline, CDR1 is KGHSH, CDR2 LQKENI. The CDR3 is CASSGSTDTQYF. CDR3 coding DNA: TGTGCCAGCTCAGGGAGCACAGATACGCAGTATTTT.

The chain recombines TRBV11-2 with TRBJ2-5; D might be TRBD1 or TRBD2, each matching 5 bases. V shed 5 bases and J shed 3 bases, with 10 bases lying between them. From germline, CDR1 is SGHAT and CDR2 FQNNGV. The CDR3 has 13 amino acids. The CDR3 coding sequence is TGTGCCAGCAGCAAACTAGGGGAAGAGACCCAGTACTTC. Translated, it gives CASSKLGEETQYF.

This clonotype has just a few counts. This chain joins TRBV11-2 and TRBJ1-2; D is possibly TRBD1 (5 bases). The CDR3 totals 15 residues. Germline V gene data show CDR1 as SGHAT and CDR2 as FQNNGV. Trimming pared 0 bases from V and 6 bases from J, leaving 14 bases between. In DNA form, the CDR3 reads TGTGCCAGCAGCTTAGAGGGGGGGTCCCAGCATGGCTACACCTTC. This codes for CASSLEGGSQHGYTF.

The gene calls are TRBV6-2 or TRBV6-3 and TRBJ2-6; D is ambiguous. Germline CDR1 and CDR2: MNHEY and SVGEGT. V was shortened by 7 bases and J by 0 bases, with 10 bases between the two germline ends. The CDR3 consists of 15 residues. For the CDR3, the DNA is TGTGCCAGCACCCTGACAAACTCTGGGGCCAACGTCCTGACTTTC. This encodes CASTLTNSGANVLTF.

The V call is TRBV29-1, the J call TRBJ2-3; D not certain. CDR3 length: 11 amino acids. V was trimmed by 6 bases and J by 2 bases, leaving 6 bases between them. Per germline, CDR1 SQVTM and CDR2 ANQGSEA. The CDR3 loop reads CSVTDTDTQYF. CDR3 in DNA: TGCAGCGTCACAGACACAGATACGCAGTATTTT.

The chain is built from TRBV5-5 and TRBJ2-2, with 7 positions matching TRBD2. Germline loops: CDR1 SGHKS, CDR2 YYEKEE (reference sequence). This CDR3 is built from 16 residues. J gave up 5 bases and V 2 bases, and 9 bases lay outside the gene matches. CDR3 sequence: CASSFGLAEGTGELFF. The CDR3 DNA sequence: TGTGCCAGCAGCTTTGGCCTAGCGGAGGGAACCGGGGAGCTGTTTTTT.

A few counts support this clonotype. This chain uses TRBV2 with TRBJ2-1; the D is unclear. With 4 bases removed from V and 11 bases from J, the gap between germline ends came to 9 bases. The CDR3 runs 11 residues. Per the germline V gene, CDR1 is SNHLY and CDR2 is FYNNEI. As DNA, the CDR3 is TGTGCCAGCAGTGTGAGGAGTCAGCAGTTCTTC. Protein sequence: CASSVRSQQFF.

This chain joins TRBV6-5 and TRBJ2-7; possibly TRBD1 for D (6 bases). This CDR3 spans 16 amino acids. The germline V gene encodes CDR1 MNHEY and CDR2 SVGAGI. Deletions cut 0 bases from V and 2 bases from J, with 14 bases between. This CDR3 reads CASSYSATGAPYEQYF. CDR3 nucleotides: TGTGCCAGCAGTTACTCCGCGACAGGAGCCCCCTACGAGCAGTACTTC.

The rearrangement links TRBV7-9 to TRBJ2-5; D remains unclear. Trimming pared 1 base from V and 1 base from J, leaving 7 bases between. This CDR3 has 14 residues. Germline V gives CDR1 SEHNR, CDR2 FQNEAQ (reference sequence). CDR3 DNA sequence: TGTGCCAGCAGCTTAGAACCAGGCCAAGAGACCCAGTACTTC. Translation gives CASSLEPGQETQYF.

This chain joins TRBV3-1 and TRBJ2-1; TRBD2 aligns across 11 bases. Looked up from germline, CDR1 is LGHDT and CDR2 is YNNKEL (reference sequence). V shed 4 bases and J 8 bases; nucleotides not matched to a gene: 4. The length of the CDR3 is 14 residues. CDR3 bases: TGTGCCAGCAGCCCGGGACTAGCGGATTATGAGCAGTTCTTC. This sequence encodes CASSPGLADYEQFF.